The entry below describes one T cell receptor beta chain. The antigen remains unidentified. The sample belongs to a study of cytomegalovirus exposure and HLA in healthy donors. Overall study context: Within the Caucasian-associated ancestry cluster were roughly 82% of the 398 genotyped donors. Study-level findings and limits: The study put about 180 TCR beta chains on its list as cytomegalovirus-associated. Most TCR sequences proved rare, with some public TCRs found in many donors. In a later analysis, fewer than 20,000 TCR beta sequences were associated with HLA alleles at 0.05 false discovery rate.

The germline V gene encodes CDR1 SGHAT and CDR2 FQNNGV. V lost 6 bases, J lost 2 bases, and 17 bases lay in between. The CDR3 has 15 residues. PCR used 60 Vbeta primers and 13 Jbeta primers. TCRdb's copy holds only in-frame clones and misses some; the assay was immunoSEQ multiplex PCR. The sample has roughly 150,000 clones, 68% seen once. The rearrangement links TRBV11-2 to TRBJ2-7, with TRBD2 as a possible D gene (6 bases). The receptor comes from a man younger than 40 in good health and CMV-seropositive. Sequencing used PBMCs. The CDR3 region is CASSPTGGITYEQYF. CDR3 nucleotides: TGTGCCAGCAGTCCCACCGGCGGGATCACCTACGAGCAGTACTTC.